The 20 T cell receptor beta chains below were found in one sample sequenced in a study of T cells in Graves' hyperthyroidism and ophthalmopathy (dated by TCRdb to the late 2010s). The library was obtained by multiplex PCR. Instrument used: Illumina HiSeq 2000. The TCR beta CDR3 regions were amplified from the RNA transcripts. A first-round RT-PCR of the TCR CDR3 used the HTBI primer set with the Qiagen OneStep RT-PCR kit. Through fastp at Q25 and MiXCR, TCRdb rebuilt clones from the public reads, retaining in-frame beta chains. Each record represents a unique CDR3 protein, reported with the most common genes and DNA among its rows. In this sample the table shows about 330,000 distinct CDR3 sequences, roughly an eighth of which occur a single time. 34% of the sample is in the top ten clones. Sequencing used blood. The source of these receptors is a woman aged 40 to 55 with Graves' ophthalmopathy.

This clonotype was recorded many times. The chain links TRBV3-1 to TRBJ1-5; D gene uncertain. V lost 0 bases and J 6 bases, leaving 15 bases between the germline ends. This CDR3 is built from 16 residues. CDR1 and CDR2 (germline): LGHDT, YNNKEL (reference sequence). The CDR3 sequence is CASSQESLLTGQPQHF. CDR3 nucleotide sequence: TGTGCCAGCAGCCAAGAGAGTCTTCTTACCGGTCAGCCCCAGCATTTT.

V gene TRBV4-1 combines with J gene TRBJ2-7; TRBD1 might be the D (7 bases). From germline, CDR1 is MGHRA and CDR2 YSYEKL. The CDR3 extends over 15 amino acids. Trimming shortened V by 4 bases and J by 0 bases, and 13 bases separated the two germline ends. CDR3 residues: CASSPQGGPSYEQYF. CDR3 DNA: TGCGCCAGCAGCCCCCAGGGGGGACCCTCCTACGAGCAGTACTTC.

The chain is built from TRBV2 and TRBJ2-7; 10 bases line up with TRBD1. Germline CDR1 and CDR2: SNHLY and FYNNEI. CDR3 length equals 15 residues. The trim removed 2 bases at V and 6 bases at J, leaving 7 bases unmatched. The CDR3 protein is CASSEWGTGDREQYF. Written as DNA, the CDR3 is TGTGCCAGCAGTGAATGGGGGACAGGGGATCGCGAGCAGTACTTC.

Comments on this clonotype: Being one base from a much bigger clone, this may be a read error. V and J are TRBV24-1 and TRBJ2-1; maybe TRBD2 (6 bases). Trimming removed 5 bases at V and 4 bases at J, with 11 bases between. CDR1 and CDR2 (germline): KGHDR, SFDVKD. The length of the CDR3 is 14 residues. The CDR3, as DNA: TGTGCCACCAGTGGGGCTAGCGCATACAATGAGCAGTTCTTC. Its translation is CATSGASAYNEQFF.

This clonotype was detected only a few times. This rearrangement joins TRBV14 to TRBJ2-7; 9 positions match TRBD1. CDR3 length equals 16 residues. Germline-derived CDR1 and CDR2 are SGHDN and FVKESK. Losses at the gene ends were 4 bases for V and 4 bases for J; bases not matched to a gene: 11. CDR3 nucleotides: TGTGCCAGCAGCCTGGACAGGGGTAACCCTCCATACGAGCAGTACTTC. It encodes CASSLDRGNPPYEQYF.

In this sample, this clonotype turned up a few times. V usage is TRBV19 and J usage is TRBJ2-1; 8 bases match TRBD1. After removal of 6 bases from V and 9 bases from J, the junction contained 1 base not matched to a gene. The CDR3 runs 11 residues. Per germline, CDR1 LNHDA and CDR2 SQIVND (reference sequence). CDR3 sequence (DNA): TGTGCCAGTAGCAGGGGGCCTGAGCAGTTCTTC. Encoded protein: CASSRGPEQFF.

This clonotype was observed many times. V gene TRBV27 combines with J gene TRBJ2-2, with D hard to call. CDR1 is MNHEY, CDR2 SMNVEV, per germline (reference sequence). V lost 0 bases, J lost 4 bases, and 6 bases lay in between. The CDR3 loop spans 14 amino acids. CDR3 nucleotides: TGTGCCAGCAGTTTATCGGCCCGCACCGGGGAGCTGTTTTTT. Amino acids: CASSLSARTGELFF.

This clonotype was counted ten times or more. The rearrangement joins TRBV27 to TRBJ1-1; D is unresolved. V was trimmed by 6 bases and J by 1 base, leaving 12 bases between them. This CDR3 is built from 14 residues. Per the germline V gene, CDR1 is MNHEY and CDR2 is SMNVEV (reference sequence). In DNA form, the CDR3 reads TGTGCCAGCAGCTCTCGATGGAAGAACACTGAAGCTTTCTTT. Protein: CASSSRWKNTEAFF.

The chain employs TRBV28 and TRBJ1-1, with 7 bases matching TRBD1. CDR1 and CDR2 (germline): MDHEN, SYDVKM. V lost 6 bases to trimming and J lost 5 bases; unmatched junction nucleotides: 15. There are 16 residues in the CDR3. CDR3 in amino acids: CASSQRTGPWATEAFF. The CDR3 bases are TGTGCCAGCAGCCAAAGGACAGGCCCCTGGGCGACTGAAGCTTTCTTT.

Comments on this clonotype: It may be a read error: a sequence one base away is much more abundant. The chain recombines TRBV9 with TRBJ2-3; TRBD2 aligns across 8 bases. With 4 bases clipped from V and 3 bases from J, the junction kept 4 bases outside the gene matches. CDR3 size: 14 residues. Germline V gene lookup returns CDR1 SGDLS and CDR2 YYNGEE. The CDR3 nucleotides read TGTGCCAGCAGCCCGGGACTAGAAACAGATACGCAGTATTTT. Protein sequence: CASSPGLETDTQYF.

V and J are TRBV7-9 and TRBJ2-1; TRBD2 might be the D (7 bases). V dropped 8 bases and J dropped 5 bases, with 19 bases sitting between them. The length of the CDR3 is 15 residues. Germline V gene lookup returns CDR1 SEHNR and CDR2 FQNEAQ (reference sequence). CDR3 sequence (DNA): TGTGCCAGCTCCACCGAGGGGGGGTTTGACAATGAGCAGTTCTTC. This sequence encodes CASSTEGGFDNEQFF.

V and J are TRBV4-2 and TRBJ2-1; TRBD2 aligns across 8 bases. Germline V gene sequence: CDR1 LGHNA, CDR2 YNFKEQ. This CDR3 region has 14 residues. The ends lost 1 base at V and 9 bases at J; junction bases unmatched: 5. CDR3 protein: CASSQAGGPSEQFF. As DNA, the CDR3 is TGTGCCAGCAGCCAAGCGGGGGGGCCTTCTGAGCAGTTCTTC.

This clonotype was detected many times. V gene TRBV7-6 combines with J gene TRBJ2-7; 7 bases are shared with TRBD1. Per the germline V gene, CDR1 is SGHVS and CDR2 is FNYEAQ. V lost 4 bases and J lost 9; bases outside the gene matches: 12. The CDR3 has 14 amino acids. The CDR3 sequence: CASSSDRAVARQYF. CDR3 bases: TGTGCCAGCAGCTCAGACAGGGCGGTAGCTCGGCAGTACTTC.

This clonotype occurred a few times. V gene TRBV24-1 combines with J gene TRBJ1-2; no reliable D call. CDR3 length equals 15 residues. The V gene's germline CDR1 is KGHDR and CDR2 SFDVKD. The germline V and J ends were trimmed by 4 bases and 7 bases, with 18 bases remaining between them. CDR3: CATSDQKATERGYTF. CDR3 bases: TGTGCCACCAGTGACCAGAAGGCCACGGAGCGTGGCTACACCTTC.

At least ten counts were recorded for this clonotype. The rearrangement uses TRBV6-1 and TRBJ1-2; D is unclear. The CDR3 totals 13 residues. Between the trimmed V and J ends, which lost 4 bases and 4 bases, there was a span of 10 bases. CDR1 MNHNS and CDR2 SASEGT come from the germline V gene. CDR3 DNA: TGTGCCAGCAGTGCCCGACGGGGCTATGGCTACACCTTC. Translation: CASSARRGYGYTF.

In its sample, this clonotype was seen many times. The chain couples TRBV18 to TRBJ1-2; D gene ambiguous. The CDR3 runs to 15 residues. CDR1 and CDR2 from the germline V gene are KGHSH and LQKENI. Trimming took off 5 bases at V and 3 bases at J, with 16 bases between the two ends. CDR3 in DNA: TGTGCCAGCTCAGGGGAGTTCCTCTCCGACTATGGCTACACCTTC. Translation: CASSGEFLSDYGYTF.

This clonotype was counted only a few times. The chain links TRBV11-2 to TRBJ1-6; the D gene is possibly TRBD1 (6 bases). Trimming took 7 bases from V and 6 from J, leaving 16 bases between them. CDR1 SGHAT and CDR2 FQNNGV come from the germline V gene. This CDR3 contains 15 residues. CDR3 coding DNA: TGTGCCAGCATGGATTGGGGGGGGCTTAATTCACCCCTCCACTTT. The encoded protein is CASMDWGGLNSPLHF. The entire variable domain, with the rest obtained from reference TRBV11-2 and TRBJ1-6, is as follows: EAGVAQSPRYKIIEKRQSVAFWCNPISGHATLYWYQQILGQGPKLLIQFQNNGVVDDSQLPKDRFSAERLKGVDSTLKIQPAKLEDSAVYLCASMDWGGLNSPLHFGNGTRLTVT.

This clonotype was counted at least ten times. The chain couples TRBV11-3 to TRBJ2-3; the D gene is possibly TRBD1 (5 bases). V was clipped by 1 base and J by 1 base, with 9 bases between them. CDR1 is SGHNT and CDR2 is YENEEA in the germline V gene. The CDR3 runs 15 residues. The CDR3 DNA reads as TGTGCCAGCAGCTTAGTGATGGGGCGCACAGATACGCAGTATTTT. Translation: CASSLVMGRTDTQYF. The full variable domain, in which reference TRBV11-3 and TRBJ2-3 provide the parts outside the CDR3, is EAGVVQSPRYKIIEKKQPVAFWCNPISGHNTLYWYLQNLGQGPELLIRYENEEAVDDSQLPKDRFSAERLKGVDSTLKIQPAELGDSAVYLCASSLVMGRTDTQYFGPGTRLTVL.

This clonotype has at least ten counts. The chain employs TRBV2 and TRBJ1-5; 8 bases map to TRBD1. Germline V gene sequence: CDR1 SNHLY, CDR2 FYNNEI. V shed 5 bases and J 8 bases; nucleotides not matched to a gene: 11. The CDR3 consists of 15 residues. In DNA form, the CDR3 reads TGTGCCAGCAGTTTTGGGACAGGTTTTTCCAAGCCCCAGCATTTT. This codes for CASSFGTGFSKPQHF. Full variable domain (outside the CDR3, taken from reference TRBV2 and TRBJ1-5): EPEVTQTPSHQVTQMGQEVILRCVPISNHLYFYWYRQILGQKVEFLVSFYNNEISEKSEIFDDQFSVERPDGSNFTLKIRSTKLEDSAMYFCASSFGTGFSKPQHFGDGTRLSIL.

The chain joins TRBV20-1 to TRBJ1-1, with 10 positions matching TRBD1. The CDR3 spans 17 residues. Germline V CDR1 and CDR2: DFQATT, SNEGSKA (reference sequence). V was pared by 2 bases and J by 0 bases, with 9 bases of the junction left unmatched. This CDR3 reads CSARHRDRGPMNTEAFF. In DNA form, the CDR3 reads TGCAGTGCTAGACACCGGGACAGGGGCCCCATGAACACTGAAGCTTTCTTT.